Listed here are 32 T cell receptor beta chains from one sample, sequenced in a study of regulatory T cells in long-lasting Graves disease. TCR beta libraries were built with iRepertoire HTBI primers and Arm-PCR of CDR3 regions. TCRdb re-called the multiplex PCR reads with MiXCR, one entry per CDR3 protein. The data contain roughly 470,000 distinct CDR3 sequences, around 20% of them singletons. As to time point: persistent/refractory GD, antithyroid drugs over 5 years with positive TRAb. PBMCs were the source of the RNA used for TCR sequencing. Sample: peripheral blood mononuclear cells (PBMCs), taken when the disease was refractory, from a patient treated with antithyroid drugs. The receptors were sampled from a female donor with Graves disease.

This clonotype was detected ten times or more. This sequence joins TRBV29-1 and TRBJ1-2; maybe TRBD1 (5 bases). The CDR3 contains 14 residues. With 4 bases removed from V and 2 bases from J, the gap between germline ends came to 14 bases. Germline V lookup: CDR1 SQVTM, CDR2 ANQGSEA. The DNA for the CDR3 is TGCAGCGTTGTGGGGGGTGAAAGGAACTATGGCTACACCTTC. Amino acid sequence: CSVVGGERNYGYTF.

V usage is TRBV9 and J usage is TRBJ2-7, with TRBD2 identical over 8 bases. V was clipped by 0 bases and J by 2 bases; unmatched bases: 4. Germline lookup yields CDR1 SGDLS and CDR2 YYNGEE. This CDR3 has 15 amino acids. The CDR3 sequence: CASSVDSGDAYEQYF. In nucleotides, the CDR3 is TGTGCCAGCAGCGTAGATAGCGGGGATGCCTACGAGCAGTACTTC.

The sample holds many counts of this clonotype. This chain joins TRBV29-1 and TRBJ1-1, with D unresolved. Germline lookup yields CDR1 SQVTM and CDR2 ANQGSEA. V gave up 4 bases and J gave up 1 base, with 7 bases separating them. The CDR3 totals 12 residues. This CDR3 reads CSVVSENTEAFF. The CDR3 region has the DNA TGCAGCGTTGTCTCTGAGAACACTGAAGCTTTCTTT.

The chain is built from TRBV24-1 and TRBJ2-2; 10 bases are shared with TRBD1. V trimming: 0 bases; J trimming: 7 bases; junction bases outside the gene matches: 4. The CDR3 length is 16 residues. Germline V gives CDR1 KGHDR, CDR2 SFDVKD. Here the CDR3 reads CATSDLRQGAIGELFF. DNA of the CDR3: TGTGCCACCAGTGATTTGAGACAGGGGGCGATCGGGGAGCTGTTTTTT.

This clonotype was recorded at least ten times. The chain has TRBV28 and TRBJ2-5; possibly TRBD2 for D (5 bases). Looked up from germline, CDR1 is MDHEN and CDR2 is SYDVKM. CDR3 length: 17 amino acids. V gave up 6 bases and J gave up 1 base, with 21 bases separating them. CDR3 region: CASSLKYSGGLQETQYF. DNA for the CDR3: TGTGCCAGCAGCCTCAAATACTCAGGAGGCCTCCAAGAGACCCAGTACTTC.

The chain recombines TRBV2 with TRBJ2-2; D unclear. Deletions cut 2 bases from V and 7 bases from J, with 8 bases between. The CDR3 consists of 13 residues. From germline, CDR1 is SNHLY and CDR2 FYNNEI. The CDR3 nucleotides read TGTGCCAGCAGTGAACTCGAATACGGGGAGCTGTTTTTT. Its protein is CASSELEYGELFF.

A few counts support this clonotype. The chain recombines TRBV20-1 with TRBJ2-2; 12 bases agree with TRBD2. The trim removed 2 bases at V and 7 bases at J, leaving 2 bases unmatched. Germline loops: CDR1 DFQATT, CDR2 SNEGSKA (reference sequence). CDR3 length: 14 amino acids. For the CDR3, the DNA is TGCAGTGCTAGATCTAGCGGGAGGGGCGGGGAGCTGTTTTTT. This codes for CSARSSGRGGELFF.

In the case of this clonotype: This may stem from a read error, because a much larger clone lies one nucleotide away. The V gene is TRBV11-2, the J gene TRBJ2-7; D is unresolved. The CDR3 consists of 15 residues. Trimming pared 0 bases from V and 4 bases from J, leaving 13 bases between. Germline lookup yields CDR1 SGHAT and CDR2 FQNNGV. The CDR3 region is CASSLEAVEIYEQYF. The DNA of the CDR3 is TGTGCCAGCAGCTTAGAGGCTGTCGAGATTTACGAGCAGTACTTC.

Many counts were recorded for this clonotype. The chain is built from TRBV28 and TRBJ1-4; 8 nucleotides line up with TRBD1. Germline CDR1 and CDR2: MDHEN and SYDVKM. The CDR3 sequence is 15 residues long. Trimming at V came to 4 bases and at J to 8 bases, leaving 9 bases not matched to a gene. CDR3 nucleotide sequence: TGTGCCAGCAGTTCTGGGACAGGACCTAGGGAAAAACTGTTTTTT. Protein product: CASSSGTGPREKLFF.

The chain couples TRBV6-2 or TRBV6-3 to TRBJ1-5; 9 bases are a match to TRBD1. J gave up 0 bases and V 0 bases, and 6 bases lay outside the gene matches. The CDR3 loop spans 18 amino acids. Germline V gene sequence: CDR1 MNHEY, CDR2 SVGEGT. Here the CDR3 reads CASSYSGQGSNSNQPQHF. The DNA for the CDR3 is TGTGCCAGCAGTTACTCGGGACAGGGTAGTAATAGCAATCAGCCCCAGCATTTT.

Worth noting for this clonotype: This may be a read error: a much more frequent sequence differs by one nucleotide. The CDR3 end shows no conserved phenylalanine or tryptophan, and so a read error is likely. V gene TRBV7-2 combines with J gene TRBJ1-2; TRBD1 agrees at 8 bases. CDR3 size: 12 residues. Germline V CDR1 and CDR2: SGHTA, FQGNSA. V trimming: 4 bases; J trimming: 8 bases; junction bases outside the gene matches: 3. In DNA, the CDR3 is TGTGCCAGCAGCTCGACAGGGGTCGGCTACACCCTC. Its protein product is CASSSTGVGYTL.

This clonotype was recorded at least ten times. The V call is TRBV12-3 or TRBV12-4, the J call TRBJ1-1, with D hard to call. The CDR3 is made up of 13 amino acids. Trimming pared 5 bases from V and 3 bases from J, leaving 10 bases between. The CDR3 sequence: CASSPDWDTEAFF. CDR3 sequence (DNA): TGTGCCAGCAGTCCCGACTGGGACACTGAAGCTTTCTTT.

In this sample, this clonotype turned up many times. V gene TRBV20-1 combines with J gene TRBJ1-2; the D gene is possibly TRBD1 (6 bases). There are 13 residues in the CDR3. Between the trimmed V and J ends, which lost 5 bases and 8 bases, there was a span of 18 bases. CDR1 and CDR2 (germline): DFQATT, SNEGSKA (reference sequence). CDR3 DNA sequence: TGCAGTGCTGGCGAGGGGGGCCGTCTGGGCTACACCTTC. This encodes CSAGEGGRLGYTF.

In its sample, this clonotype was seen many times. The chain employs TRBV7-3 and TRBJ2-5, with 7 positions matching TRBD2. V gave up 5 bases and J gave up 4 bases; unmatched junction bases: 10. The CDR3 is made up of 15 amino acids. The germline V gene has CDR1 SGHTA and CDR2 FQGTGA. CDR3 protein: CASSDTAGVGETQYF. The CDR3 DNA reads as TGTGCCAGCAGCGATACGGCGGGGGTCGGAGAGACCCAGTACTTC.

This clonotype has ten or more counts. V is TRBV30 and J is TRBJ1-6, with 7 bases aligning to TRBD1. The CDR3 is made up of 15 amino acids. Germline V lookup: CDR1 GTSNPN, CDR2 SVGIG (reference sequence). With 3 bases clipped from V and 7 bases from J, the junction kept 9 bases outside the gene matches. The CDR3 reads CAWRRTGEGNSPLHF. In nucleotides, the CDR3 is TGTGCCTGGAGACGGACAGGTGAAGGGAATTCACCCCTCCACTTT.

This clonotype has at least ten counts. The V call is TRBV6-1, the J call TRBJ1-2, with TRBD1 as a possible D gene (5 bases). V lost 5 bases, J lost 1 base, and 11 bases lay in between. The CDR3 length is 14 residues. Germline CDR1 reads MNHNS; CDR2 reads SASEGT. CDR3 residues: CASSPDRINYGYTF. The CDR3, as DNA: TGTGCCAGCAGTCCCGACAGAATTAACTATGGCTACACCTTC.

V is TRBV28 and J is TRBJ2-7; D is undetermined. With 6 bases removed from V and 3 bases from J, the gap between germline ends came to 18 bases. Germline assignment: CDR1 MDHEN and CDR2 SYDVKM. The CDR3 covers 15 residues. The CDR3 sequence is CASSSTLVVHYEQYF. The CDR3 coding sequence is TGTGCCAGCAGCTCCACACTCGTCGTCCACTACGAGCAGTACTTC.

This clonotype was observed a handful of times. V is TRBV7-9 and J is TRBJ2-7, with TRBD1 matching over 9 bases. This CDR3 has 15 amino acids. J lost 6 bases, V lost 2 bases, and 8 bases had no gene match. Germline values: CDR1 SEHNR, CDR2 FQNEAQ (reference sequence). For the CDR3, the DNA is TGTGCCAGCAGCTTAATTGGGACAGGGATGCGCGAGCAGTACTTC. Translated, it gives CASSLIGTGMREQYF.

This clonotype appeared many times. The gene calls are TRBV27 and TRBJ1-2; D is possibly TRBD1 (6 bases). Germline V gene sequence: CDR1 MNHEY, CDR2 SMNVEV (reference sequence). CDR3 length: 15 amino acids. V was clipped by 6 bases and J by 4 bases, with 18 bases between them. CDR3 protein: CASRITGGSTYGYTF. Written as DNA, the CDR3 is TGTGCCAGCAGGATCACGGGGGGCTCGACCTATGGCTACACCTTC.

The sample holds many counts of this clonotype. The chain uses TRBV12-3 or TRBV12-4 and TRBJ1-1; D perhaps matches TRBD1 (6 bases). CDR3 size: 14 residues. With 3 bases removed from V and 4 bases from J, the gap between germline ends came to 12 bases. In DNA form, the CDR3 reads TGTGCCAGCAGTTTGGAAACAGGGCGCACTGAAGCTTTCTTT. Translated, it gives CASSLETGRTEAFF.

This clonotype was seen many times. J is TRBJ2-7 and V is TRBV29-1; the D call may be TRBD1 or TRBD2 (5 bases each). This CDR3 region has 13 residues. Germline V gene lookup returns CDR1 SQVTM and CDR2 ANQGSEA. The V end lost 3 bases, the J end lost 2 bases, and 11 bases lay between the germline ends. In nucleotides, the CDR3 is TGCAGCGTTGAGGCAGGGACCCCCTACGAGCAGTACTTC. It yields the protein CSVEAGTPYEQYF.

This sequence joins TRBV9 and TRBJ2-2, with 10 positions matching TRBD2. Germline CDR1 is SGDLS and CDR2 is YYNGEE. The CDR3 has 19 amino acids. Losses at the gene ends were 3 bases for V and 0 bases for J; bases not matched to a gene: 11. The CDR3, as DNA: TGTGCCAGCAGCGCGAAACTAGCGGGATTAGCAACGAACACCGGGGAGCTGTTTTTT. Its protein is CASSAKLAGLATNTGELFF.

This clonotype was seen at least ten times. The rearrangement links TRBV6-5 to TRBJ1-1; TRBD1 agrees at 7 bases. The CDR3 sequence is 17 residues long. With V trimmed by 2 bases and J by 0 bases, 9 bases remained unmatched. Germline CDR1 is MNHEY and CDR2 is SVGAGI. The CDR3 DNA reads TGTGCCAGCAGTTACAATCGGGACAGCTTCATGAACACTGAAGCTTTCTTT. Translated: CASSYNRDSFMNTEAFF.

This clonotype was picked up many times. The chain employs TRBV2 and TRBJ2-7, with 7 positions matching TRBD1. After removal of 8 bases from V and 3 bases from J, the junction contained 13 bases not matched to a gene. The CDR3 extends over 15 amino acids. Looked up from germline, CDR1 is SNHLY and CDR2 is FYNNEI. The CDR3 nucleotides read TGTGCCAGCGAACCAAGGACAGGAGTAAGCTACGAGCAGTACTTC. Translated, it gives CASEPRTGVSYEQYF. Complete variable domain (other parts from reference TRBV2 and TRBJ2-7): EPEVTQTPSHQVTQMGQEVILRCVPISNHLYFYWYRQILGQKVEFLVSFYNNEISEKSEIFDDQFSVERPDGSNFTLKIRSTKLEDSAMYFCASEPRTGVSYEQYFGPGTRLTVT.

This clonotype was seen ten or more times. This chain uses TRBV3-1 with TRBJ2-4, with 10 bases identical to TRBD2. The length of the CDR3 is 16 residues. Germline CDR1 reads LGHDT; CDR2 reads YNNKEL (reference sequence). J gave up 6 bases and V 5 bases, and 10 bases lay outside the gene matches. The CDR3 DNA is TGTGCCAGCAGCTCGGGGATAGCGGGAGGTCTAAACATTCAGTACTTC. Translated: CASSSGIAGGLNIQYF.

This clonotype occurred many times. This rearrangement joins TRBV12-3 or TRBV12-4 to TRBJ1-2, with no clear D. This CDR3 region has 13 residues. Trimming cost V 6 bases and J 2 bases, with 10 bases left between them. The CDR3 nucleotides are TGTGCCAGCAGGCAACGGCCCAACTATGGCTACACCTTC. It encodes CASRQRPNYGYTF.

This clonotype was observed many times. The chain has TRBV11-3 and TRBJ2-6; D is unresolved. Trimming stripped 1 base from V and 2 bases from J, with 6 bases between. The CDR3 is made up of 15 amino acids. Germline values: CDR1 SGHNT, CDR2 YENEEA. This CDR3 reads CASSLASAGANVLTF. The CDR3 DNA sequence: TGTGCCAGCAGCTTAGCGTCTGCTGGGGCCAACGTCCTGACTTTC.

The rearrangement uses TRBV30 and TRBJ1-4; no reliable D call. Trimming took off 1 base at V and 2 bases at J, with 8 bases between the two ends. Germline V CDR1 and CDR2: GTSNPN, SVGIG (reference sequence). The CDR3 has 14 amino acids. CDR3 amino acids: CAWSAGSTNEKLFF. The CDR3 bases are TGTGCCTGGAGTGCCGGTAGCACTAATGAAAAACTGTTTTTT. Using reference TRBV30 and TRBJ1-4 for the parts outside the CDR3, the full variable domain is SQTIHQWPATLVQPVGSPLSLECTVEGTSNPNLYWYRQAAGRGLQLLFYSVGIGQISSEVPQNLSASRPQDRQFILSSKKLLLSDSGFYLCAWSAGSTNEKLFFGSGTQLSVL.

This chain joins TRBV30 and TRBJ2-7, with 7 bases fitting TRBD2. The V and J ends lost 3 bases and 4 bases, in that order; junction bases with no gene match: 9. The CDR3 runs 14 residues. Germline assignment: CDR1 GTSNPN and CDR2 SVGIG (reference sequence). CDR3 residues: CAWRPYLGGYEQYF. CDR3 bases: TGTGCCTGGAGACCTTACCTGGGGGGGTACGAGCAGTACTTC.

In this sample, this clonotype turned up a few times. J is TRBJ2-4 and V is TRBV5-1, with D hard to call. The CDR3 has 15 residues. Germline V gene lookup returns CDR1 SGHRS and CDR2 YFSETQ. With 4 bases removed from V and 5 bases from J, the gap between germline ends came to 16 bases. CDR3 nucleotide sequence: TGCGCCAGCAGCCCCTCGGGCGGAAGTGAAAACATTCAGTACTTC. Translation gives CASSPSGGSENIQYF.

This clonotype has at least ten counts. This chain uses TRBV12-3 or TRBV12-4 with TRBJ1-4; D gene unclear. Trimming shortened V by 5 bases and J by 3 bases, and 13 bases separated the two germline ends. The CDR3 covers 15 residues. CDR3 sequence reads: CASSLGGRANEKLFF. Here the CDR3 DNA reads TGTGCCAGCAGTCTTGGAGGGAGGGCTAATGAAAAACTGTTTTTT.

As for this clonotype: A much larger clone differs by one base, so this may be a read error. The V and J genes are TRBV6-4 and TRBJ2-5; 10 bases agree with TRBD1. The germline V gene encodes CDR1 MRHNA and CDR2 SNTAGT. The CDR3 totals 16 residues. This CDR3 reads CASSEFSGTGVEIQYF. CDR3 bases: TGTGCCAGCAGTGAATTTTCCGGGACAGGGGTGGAGATCCAGTACTTC.